This T cell receptor beta chain stems from a study of cytomegalovirus exposure and HLA in healthy donors. At the level of the study: Falling in the Caucasian-associated ancestry cluster were approximately 86% of approximately 410 genotyped donors.

Study-level findings and limits: Researchers counted around 160 TCR beta chains as cytomegalovirus-associated. TCR sequences were mostly rare, though some public TCRs occurred in many donors.

Comment on this clone: Its specificity is not known.

Looked up from germline, CDR1 is SGDLS and CDR2 is YYNGEE. With 0 bases removed from V and 0 bases from J, the gap between germline ends came to 7 bases. There are 15 residues in the CDR3. PCR employed 60 Vbeta and 13 Jbeta primers. Measured with immunoSEQ multiplex PCR; TCRdb has only the in-frame clones, and not every one. The table shows around 150,000 clones, with approximately 85% occurring only once. The source is a man aged 45 to 65 in good health and CMV-seropositive. The material sequenced was PBMCs. The genes are TRBV9 and TRBJ2-1; D not certain. CDR3 amino acids: CASSVDASSYNEQFF. For the CDR3, the DNA is TGTGCCAGCAGCGTAGACGCTAGCTCCTACAATGAGCAGTTCTTC.